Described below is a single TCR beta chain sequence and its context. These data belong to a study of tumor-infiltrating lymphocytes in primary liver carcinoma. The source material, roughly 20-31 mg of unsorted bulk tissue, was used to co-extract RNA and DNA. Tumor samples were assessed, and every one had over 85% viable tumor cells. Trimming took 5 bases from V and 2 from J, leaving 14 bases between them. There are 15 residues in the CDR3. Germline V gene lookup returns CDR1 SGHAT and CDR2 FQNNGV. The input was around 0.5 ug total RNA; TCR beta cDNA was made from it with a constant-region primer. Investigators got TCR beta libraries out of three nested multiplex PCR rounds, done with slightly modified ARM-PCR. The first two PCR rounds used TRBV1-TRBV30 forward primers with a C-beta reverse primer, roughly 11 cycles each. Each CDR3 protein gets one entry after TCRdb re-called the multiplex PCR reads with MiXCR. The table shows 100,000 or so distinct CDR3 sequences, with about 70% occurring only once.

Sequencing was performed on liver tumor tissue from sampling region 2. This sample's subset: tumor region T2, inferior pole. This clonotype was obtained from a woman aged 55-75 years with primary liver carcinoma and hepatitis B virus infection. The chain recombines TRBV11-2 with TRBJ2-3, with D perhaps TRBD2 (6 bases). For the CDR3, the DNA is TGTGCCAGCAGCATCGGACTAAGACTCACAGATACGCAGTATTTT. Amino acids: CASSIGLRLTDTQYF.